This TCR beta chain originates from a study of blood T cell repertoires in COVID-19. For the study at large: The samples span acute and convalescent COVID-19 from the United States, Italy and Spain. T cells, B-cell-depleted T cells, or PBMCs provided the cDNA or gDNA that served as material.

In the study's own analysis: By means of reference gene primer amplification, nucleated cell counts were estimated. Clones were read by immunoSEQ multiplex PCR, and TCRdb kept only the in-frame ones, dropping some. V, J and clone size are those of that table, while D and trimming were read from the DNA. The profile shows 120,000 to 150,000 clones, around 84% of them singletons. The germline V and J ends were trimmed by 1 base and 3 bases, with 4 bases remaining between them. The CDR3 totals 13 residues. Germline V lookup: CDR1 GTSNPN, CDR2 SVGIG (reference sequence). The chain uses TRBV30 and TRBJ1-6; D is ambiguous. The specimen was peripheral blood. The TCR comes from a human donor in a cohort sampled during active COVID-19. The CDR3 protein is CAWSADYNSPLHF. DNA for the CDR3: TGTGCCTGGAGTGCAGACTATAATTCACCCCTCCACTTT.